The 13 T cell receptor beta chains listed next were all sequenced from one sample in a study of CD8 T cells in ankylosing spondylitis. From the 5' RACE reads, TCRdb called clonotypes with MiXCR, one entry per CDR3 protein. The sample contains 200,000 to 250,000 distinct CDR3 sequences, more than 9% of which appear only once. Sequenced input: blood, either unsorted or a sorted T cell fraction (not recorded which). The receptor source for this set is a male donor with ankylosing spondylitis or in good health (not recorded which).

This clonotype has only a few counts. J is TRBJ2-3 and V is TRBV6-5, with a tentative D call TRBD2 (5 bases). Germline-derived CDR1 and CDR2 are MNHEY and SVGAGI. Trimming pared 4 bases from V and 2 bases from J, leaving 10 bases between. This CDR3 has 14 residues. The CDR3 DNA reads TGTGCCAGCAGTTCGTGGCTAGCCACAGATACGCAGTATTTT. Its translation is CASSSWLATDTQYF.

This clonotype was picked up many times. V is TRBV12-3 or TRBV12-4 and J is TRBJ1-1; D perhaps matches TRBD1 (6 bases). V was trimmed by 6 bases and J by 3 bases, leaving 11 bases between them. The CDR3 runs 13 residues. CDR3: CASSQDRYTEAFF. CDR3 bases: TGTGCCAGCAGCCAGGACAGATACACTGAAGCTTTCTTT.

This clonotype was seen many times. The CDR3 loop is CASSDSTPYSGNTIYF. The CDR3 DNA follows: TGTGCCAGCAGCGACAGCACCCCGTACTCTGGAAACACCATATATTTT. The genes are TRBV5-5 and TRBJ1-3; weak D call: TRBD1 (5 bases). Germline loops: CDR1 SGHKS, CDR2 YYEKEE (reference sequence). The length of the CDR3 is 16 residues. V was pared by 4 bases and J by 0 bases, with 14 bases between.

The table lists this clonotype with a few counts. The CDR3 DNA reads as TGTGCCAGCAGTGGGACTACCTCCTACGAGCAGTACTTC. Residues: CASSGTTSYEQYF. The rearrangement joins TRBV7-2 to TRBJ2-7; 7 nucleotides align to TRBD2. The junction had 2 bases not matched to a gene; V was cut back by 6 bases and J by 0 bases. This CDR3 has 13 residues. CDR1 SGHTA and CDR2 FQGNSA come from the germline V gene.

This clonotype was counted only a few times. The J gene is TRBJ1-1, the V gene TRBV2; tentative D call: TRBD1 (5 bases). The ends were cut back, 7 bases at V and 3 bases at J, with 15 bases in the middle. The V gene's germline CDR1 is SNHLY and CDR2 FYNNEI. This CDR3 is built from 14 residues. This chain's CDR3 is CASKPWGRDTEAFF. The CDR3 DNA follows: TGTGCCAGCAAGCCTTGGGGACGGGACACTGAAGCTTTCTTT.

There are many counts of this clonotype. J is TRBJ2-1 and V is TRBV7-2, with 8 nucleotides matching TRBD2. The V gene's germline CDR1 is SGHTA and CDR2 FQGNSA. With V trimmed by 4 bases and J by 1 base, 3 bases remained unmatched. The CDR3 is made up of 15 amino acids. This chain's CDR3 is CASSSGTRSYNEQFF. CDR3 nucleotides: TGTGCCAGCAGCTCCGGGACTAGGTCCTACAATGAGCAGTTCTTC.

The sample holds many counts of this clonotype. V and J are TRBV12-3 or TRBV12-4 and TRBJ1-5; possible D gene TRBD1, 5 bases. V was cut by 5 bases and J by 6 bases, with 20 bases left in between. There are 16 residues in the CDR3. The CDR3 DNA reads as TGTGCCAGCAGTCCCGCGGGTAGGGGTGTAGGTCAGCCCCAGCATTTT. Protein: CASSPAGRGVGQPQHF.

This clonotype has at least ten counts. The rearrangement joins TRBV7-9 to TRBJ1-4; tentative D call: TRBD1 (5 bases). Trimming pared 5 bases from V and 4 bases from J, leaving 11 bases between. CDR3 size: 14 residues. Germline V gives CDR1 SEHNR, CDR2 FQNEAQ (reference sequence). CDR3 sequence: CASSTGTDNEKLFF. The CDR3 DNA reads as TGTGCCAGCAGCACCGGGACGGATAATGAAAAACTGTTTTTT.

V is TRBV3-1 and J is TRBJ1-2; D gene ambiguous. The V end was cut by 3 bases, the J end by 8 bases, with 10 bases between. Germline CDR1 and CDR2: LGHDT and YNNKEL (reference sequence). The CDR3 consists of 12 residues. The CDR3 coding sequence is TGTGCCAGCAGCCAGAATAGGAACGGCTACACCTTC. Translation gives CASSQNRNGYTF. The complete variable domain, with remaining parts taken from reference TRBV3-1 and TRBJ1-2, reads DTAVSQTPKYLVTQMGNDKSIKCEQNLGHDTMYWYKQDSKKFLKIMFSYNNKELIINETVPNRFSPKSPDKAHLNLHINSLELGDSAVYFCASSQNRNGYTFGSGTRLTVV.

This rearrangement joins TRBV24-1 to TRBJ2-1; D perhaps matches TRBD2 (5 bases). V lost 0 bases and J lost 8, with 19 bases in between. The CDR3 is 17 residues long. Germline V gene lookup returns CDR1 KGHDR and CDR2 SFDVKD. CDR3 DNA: TGTGCCACCAGTGATTTGAACCGGGGAAAATATTCTGATGAGCAGTTCTTC. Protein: CATSDLNRGKYSDEQFF.

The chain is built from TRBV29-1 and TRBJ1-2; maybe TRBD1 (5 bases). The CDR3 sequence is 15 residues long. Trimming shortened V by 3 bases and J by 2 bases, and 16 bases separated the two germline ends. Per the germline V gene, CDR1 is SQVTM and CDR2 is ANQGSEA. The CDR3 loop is CSVDRGTIDNYGYTF. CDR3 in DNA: TGCAGCGTTGATCGTGGGACCATTGACAACTATGGCTACACCTTC.

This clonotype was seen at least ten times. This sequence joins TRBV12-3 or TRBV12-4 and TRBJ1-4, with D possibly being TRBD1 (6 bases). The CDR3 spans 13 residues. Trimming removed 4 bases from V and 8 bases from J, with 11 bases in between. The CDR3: CASSSQGREKLFF. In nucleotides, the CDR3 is TGTGCCAGCAGTTCACAGGGTCGGGAAAAACTGTTTTTT.

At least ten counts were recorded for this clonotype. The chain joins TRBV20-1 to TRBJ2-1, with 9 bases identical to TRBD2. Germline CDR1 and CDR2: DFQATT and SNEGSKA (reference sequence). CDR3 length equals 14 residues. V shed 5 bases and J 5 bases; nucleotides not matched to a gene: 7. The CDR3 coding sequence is TGCAGTGCTCCCAGGACTAGCGACCACAATGAGCAGTTCTTC. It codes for CSAPRTSDHNEQFF.